These 17 T cell receptor beta chains came from one sample sequenced in a study of T cell changes during pregnancy in multiple sclerosis. Method: immunoSEQ multiplex PCR; TCRdb's copy keeps in-frame clones and lacks some. Of tens of thousands of clones detected, 90% to 95% appear once; the ten largest clones hold roughly 1.4%. The material was peripheral blood, obtained before pregnancy. Receptors originate from a female donor with multiple sclerosis, enrolled in a pregnancy study.

The chain recombines TRBV6-6 with TRBJ2-2; TRBD2 agrees at 11 bases. The junction had 8 bases not matched to a gene; V was cut back by 8 bases and J by 3 bases. CDR3 length: 16 amino acids. Per germline, CDR1 MNHNY and CDR2 SVGAGI (reference sequence). The DNA of the CDR3 is TGTGCCAGCGGGGTAGCGGGGGGGCTGGACACCGGGGAGCTGTTTTTT. Translation: CASGVAGGLDTGELFF.

The CDR3 loop is CASSRGQDTGELFF. The CDR3 DNA reads TGTGCCAGCAGCAGGGGACAAGACACCGGGGAGCTGTTTTTT. V gene TRBV9 combines with J gene TRBJ2-2, with D possibly matching TRBD1 (6 bases). Germline V gene data show CDR1 as SGDLS and CDR2 as YYNGEE. This CDR3 is built from 14 residues. The V gene lost 4 bases and the J gene lost 3 bases, with 10 bases spanning the gap.

The V call is TRBV7-3, the J call TRBJ2-2; TRBD1 aligns across 10 bases. Germline V CDR1 and CDR2: SGHTA, FQGTGA. The CDR3 has 17 residues. With 5 bases clipped from V and 3 bases from J, the junction kept 9 bases outside the gene matches. The DNA for the CDR3 is TGTGCCAGCAGCCTCCACGACAGGGGGCTGGACACCGGGGAGCTGTTTTTT. This sequence encodes CASSLHDRGLDTGELFF.

The V call is TRBV5-6, the J call TRBJ2-3; TRBD2 matches 11 bases. V lost 2 bases to trimming and J lost 4 bases; unmatched junction nucleotides: 6. CDR1 is SGHDT, CDR2 YYEEEE, per germline. CDR3 length: 16 amino acids. The CDR3 DNA reads TGTGCCAGCAGCTTCCTAGCGGGGGGAAGAGCAGATACGCAGTATTTT. Encoded protein: CASSFLAGGRADTQYF.

This chain links TRBV18 with TRBJ2-3; the D gene is possibly TRBD2 (5 bases). Germline assignment: CDR1 KGHSH and CDR2 LQKENI. V lost 6 bases, J lost 1 base, and 14 bases lay in between. CDR3 length: 15 residues. The CDR3 protein is CASSGRTGGTDTQYF. The CDR3 DNA follows: TGTGCCAGCTCCGGCCGGACCGGGGGCACAGATACGCAGTATTTT.

V is TRBV7-9 and J is TRBJ1-6; D might be TRBD1 (5 bases). The CDR3 runs to 16 residues. The V end lost 3 bases, the J end lost 2 bases, and 11 bases lay between the germline ends. CDR1 is SEHNR, CDR2 FQNEAQ, per germline (reference sequence). CDR3 sequence reads: CASSLGGSAYNSPLHF. The CDR3 DNA is TGTGCCAGCAGCTTGGGGGGGTCAGCCTATAATTCACCCCTCCACTTT.

This clone was seen just once. The chain couples TRBV7-8 to TRBJ2-5, with 10 bases lining up with TRBD2. In germline, CDR1 is SGHVS, CDR2 FQNEAQ. CDR3 length: 14 residues. Unmatched junction bases numbered 4, after V lost 4 bases and J lost 5 bases. CDR3 protein: CASSSGLAVETQYF. As DNA, the CDR3 is TGTGCCAGCAGCTCAGGACTAGCGGTTGAGACCCAGTACTTC.

The chain uses TRBV7-9 and TRBJ2-7; a weak D match, TRBD2 (5 bases). The CDR3 sequence is 12 residues long. Trimming took off 3 bases at V and 2 bases at J, with 5 bases between the two ends. Germline CDR1 SEHNR, CDR2 FQNEAQ (reference sequence). CDR3: CASSLGAYEQYF. DNA for the CDR3: TGTGCCAGCAGCTTGGGAGCCTACGAGCAGTACTTC.

This rearrangement joins TRBV18 to TRBJ2-2; 7 bases map to TRBD2. J lost 1 base, V lost 2 bases, and 4 bases had no gene match. This CDR3 spans 16 amino acids. Germline CDR1 KGHSH, CDR2 LQKENI. CDR3 sequence: CASSPSRGVNTGELFF. CDR3 DNA: TGTGCCAGCTCACCATCCCGGGGGGTGAACACCGGGGAGCTGTTTTTT.

CDR3 sequence: CASSPRTSGGGTNTQYF. Here the CDR3 DNA reads TGCGCCAGCAGCCCCCGGACTAGCGGGGGGGGCACGAATACGCAGTATTTT. The chain combines TRBV5-1 with TRBJ2-3; 15 bases align to TRBD2. CDR3 length: 17 residues. Germline CDR1 and CDR2: SGHRS and YFSETQ. Trimming removed 4 bases from V and 7 bases from J; junction bases left unmatched: 10.

This chain uses TRBV9 with TRBJ2-5; 8 bases align to TRBD2. The V gene end was trimmed by 3 bases and the J gene end by 6 bases; junction bases not matched to a gene: 7. CDR1 is SGDLS, CDR2 YYNGEE, per germline. This CDR3 has 14 residues. The CDR3 loop is CASSAGGGLKTQYF. The CDR3 region has the DNA TGTGCCAGCAGCGCCGGGGGGGGGCTTAAGACCCAGTACTTC. Full variable domain (remainder filled in from reference TRBV9 and TRBJ2-5): DSGVTQTPKHLITATGQRVTLRCSPRSGDLSVYWYQQSLDQGLQFLIQYYNGEERAKGNILERFSAQQFPDLHSELNLSSLELGDSALYFCASSAGGGLKTQYFGPGTRLLVL.

The chain couples TRBV9 to TRBJ2-7, with 7 bases matching TRBD1. With 7 bases clipped from V and 5 bases from J, the junction kept 12 bases outside the gene matches. The germline CDR1 and CDR2 sequences are SGDLS and YYNGEE. CDR3 size: 14 residues. CDR3 sequence reads: CASAATGTEDEQYF. The CDR3 coding sequence is TGTGCCAGCGCAGCCACTGGGACAGAGGACGAGCAGTACTTC.

This clone was picked up one time. The chain carries TRBV25-1 and TRBJ2-1; maybe TRBD2 (6 bases). Germline lookup yields CDR1 MGHDK and CDR2 SYGVNS. Between the trimmed V and J ends, which lost 6 bases and 0 bases, there was a span of 15 bases. The CDR3 spans 16 residues. CDR3 coding DNA: TGTGCCAGCAGCACCTACGCCGGGAGCTCCTACAATGAGCAGTTCTTC. Translating gives CASSTYAGSSYNEQFF.

The J gene is TRBJ2-1, the V gene TRBV9, with 8 bases lining up with TRBD2. Germline V gene lookup returns CDR1 SGDLS and CDR2 YYNGEE. The ends lost 0 bases at V and 5 bases at J; junction bases unmatched: 7. The CDR3 contains 16 residues. DNA for the CDR3: TGTGCCAGCAGCGTAGTACCAGCGGGGGAGCACAATGAGCAGTTCTTC. Translating gives CASSVVPAGEHNEQFF.

This sequence joins TRBV14 and TRBJ2-7; 10 nucleotides match TRBD2. CDR1 and CDR2 (germline): SGHDN, FVKESK. The length of the CDR3 is 15 residues. V trimming: 2 bases; J trimming: 6 bases; junction bases outside the gene matches: 7. The CDR3 coding sequence is TGTGCCAGCAGCCAACAGCGGGGGGGCCTCAGCGAGCAGTACTTC. Its protein is CASSQQRGGLSEQYF.

The chain carries TRBV7-2 and TRBJ1-3; tentative D call: TRBD1 (6 bases). V lost 7 bases and J 4 bases, leaving 14 bases between the germline ends. Germline lookup yields CDR1 SGHTA and CDR2 FQGNSA. CDR3 size: 14 residues. In nucleotides, the CDR3 is TGTGCCAGCACCATCCGGACAGCAGGAAACACCATATATTTT. Residues: CASTIRTAGNTIYF.

The rearrangement links TRBV18 to TRBJ2-1, with D perhaps matching TRBD2 (6 bases). The germline gives CDR1 KGHSH, CDR2 LQKENI. This CDR3 is 16 amino acids long. Deletions cut 3 bases from V and 0 bases from J, with 12 bases between. This chain's CDR3 is CASSPGVAASYNEQFF. In DNA, the CDR3 is TGTGCCAGCTCACCTGGTGTAGCGGCCTCCTACAATGAGCAGTTCTTC.